This is a list of T cell receptor beta chains from one sample in a study of shared clonotypes between healthy human individuals. Here immunoSEQ multiplex PCR was the method, and the copy in TCRdb shows in-frame clones only, minus some. Among 2 million to 2.5 million clones listed, 90% to 95% were seen once. Sequences were obtained from naive CD4+ T cells from PBMCs. These receptors were collected from a man aged 18 to 35 in good health. Some clones in this sample may be carry-over from other donors' samples. Each CDR3 is given with its conserved first and last residue. D genes are given only for firm matches. Clone size is stated in some rows and not others, as once, few, many or a class when expanded.

>-|TRBV18|-|TRBJ1-3
TGTGCCAGCTCACCATCAGGCACCTTCTCTGGAAACACCATATATTTT
CASSPSGTFSGNTIYF
>-|TRBV19|-|TRBJ1-2
TGTGCCAGTAGTATGGCGGTCGACTATGGCTACACCTTC
CASSMAVDYGYTF
>-|TRBV15|-|TRBJ2-7
TGTGCCACCAGCAGAGATCAAAGGGACCTCTACGAGCAGTACTTC
CATSRDQRDLYEQYF
>-|TRBV28|-|TRBJ1-3
TGTGCCAGCCACGTCGGCTCTGGAAACACCATATATTTT
CASHVGSGNTIYF
>-|TRBV18|-|TRBJ1-1
TGTGCCAGCTCACCGGGGGTTGTCGGCACTGAAGCTTTCTTT
CASSPGVVGTEAFF
>-|TRBV5-6|-|TRBJ2-7
TGTGCCAGCAGCCCTGGAGTGTATGACAACTCCTACGAGCAGTACTTC
CASSPGVYDNSYEQYF
>TRBD2|TRBV5-1|-|TRBJ2-7
TGCGCCAGCAGCTTGGACGGGACTAGCGGGAACTACGAGCAGTACTTC
CASSLDGTSGNYEQYF
>TRBD1|TRBV28|few|TRBJ1-2
TGTGCCAGCAGCGAACAGGGGGCATCTGGCTACACCTTC
CASSEQGASGYTF
>TRBD2|TRBV28|-|TRBJ2-7
TGTGCCAGCAGTAAGACTAGCGGGAGGGCCGGTTCCTACGAGCAGTACTTC
CASSKTSGRAGSYEQYF
>-|TRBV28|-|TRBJ2-1
TGTGCCAGCAGTTTAGCACAGCCCAATGAGCAGTTCTTC
CASSLAQPNEQFF
>-|TRBV14|-|TRBJ1-1
TGTGCCAGCAGCCAAAGACAAGGGGTGAACACTGAAGCTTTCTTT
CASSQRQGVNTEAFF
>TRBD2|TRBV5-1|-|TRBJ2-5
TGCGCCAGCAGCGTCCTGGCGGGAGGGGAAGAGACCCAGTACTTC
CASSVLAGGEETQYF
>-|TRBV7-9|-|TRBJ2-3
TGTGCCAGCAGCTCCCCTCAGGGACGAACAGATACGCAGTATTTT
CASSSPQGRTDTQYF
>-|TRBV29-1|-|TRBJ2-7
TGCAGCGTTGAAGGGGCAGGTACTGCCTACGAGCAGTACTTC
CSVEGAGTAYEQYF
>-|TRBV2|few|TRBJ1-2
TGTGCCAGCAGTCGTTCGACAGGAAGAAACTATGGCTACACCTTC
CASSRSTGRNYGYTF
>TRBD1|TRBV10-3|-|TRBJ2-7
TGTGCCACCGAGGGGACAGAGACCTACGAGCAGTACTTC
CATEGTETYEQYF
>-|TRBV27|few|TRBJ1-2
TGTGCCAGCAGTTTTCGAGGGACCTATGGCTACACCTTC
CASSFRGTYGYTF
>TRBD2|TRBV10-3|-|TRBJ2-1
TGTGCCATCAGTGGGACTAGTTTGAATGAGCAGTTCTTC
CAISGTSLNEQFF
>-|TRBV5-4|-|TRBJ1-5
TGTGCCAGCAGCTCACAGCGGGGTCAGCCCCAGCATTTT
CASSSQRGQPQHF
>-|TRBV5-4|-|TRBJ1-5
TGTGCCAGCAGCTTCTATGGACGGGATAATCAGCCCCAGCATTTT
CASSFYGRDNQPQHF
>-|TRBV14|-|TRBJ2-2
TGTGCCAGCAGCCAAGGGGTACATGCCGGGGAGCTGTTTTTT
CASSQGVHAGELFF
>-|TRBV18|once|TRBJ2-3
TGTGCCAGCTCACCATTTCAACTTCGGGACCGTACGCAGTATTTT
CASSPFQLRDRTQYF
>-|TRBV11-2|-|TRBJ2-1
TGTGCCAGCAGCTTAGATCGGGGAGGCTACAATGAGCAGTTCTTC
CASSLDRGGYNEQFF
>-|TRBV7-3|once|TRBJ2-1
TGTGCCAGCAGCGAGAACCACAATGAGCAGTTCTTC
CASSENHNEQFF
>-|TRBV6-1|-|TRBJ1-1
TGTGCCAGCAGTGATTTAGGCCGGTTGAACACTGAAGCTTTCTTT
CASSDLGRLNTEAFF
>TRBD1|TRBV19|-|TRBJ2-3
TGTGCCAGTAGTCCAAGAACAGGGGCAGATACGCAGTATTTT
CASSPRTGADTQYF
>-|TRBV18|-|TRBJ1-3
TGTGCCAGCTCACCGGCTGTTGACCCCGGAAACACCATATATTTT
CASSPAVDPGNTIYF
>-|TRBV9|-|TRBJ2-2
TGTGCCAGCAGTTCACTAACCGGGGAGCTGTTTTTT
CASSSLTGELFF
>-|TRBV18|-|TRBJ2-4
TGTGCCAGCTCTGCTATGAACAGGGTTGAAAACATTCAGTACTTC
CASSAMNRVENIQYF
>TRBD1|TRBV19|-|TRBJ2-7
TGTGCCAGTAGTCCGCGACAGGGGCCCTACGAGCAGTACTTC
CASSPRQGPYEQYF
>-|TRBV2|-|TRBJ2-7
TGTGCCAGCACCGAAGAGTCCCTGTCCTCCGAGCAGTACTTC
CASTEESLSSEQYF
>TRBD2|TRBV19|once|TRBJ2-7
TGTGCCAGTAGTATAAAAGGTTGGGGACTAGCGGCATACGAGCAGTACTTC
CASSIKGWGLAAYEQYF
>TRBD2|TRBV9|-|TRBJ2-7
TGTGCCAGCAGCGCGACTAGCGGGACCTCCTACGAGCAGTACTTC
CASSATSGTSYEQYF
>-|TRBV5-6|-|TRBJ2-7
TGTGCCAGCGCCTCCCCCGGGTGGGAGCAGTACTTC
CASASPGWEQYF
>-|TRBV9|-|TRBJ2-7
TGTGCCAGCAGCCCCGACTCCTTGGGGGCAGGGGGGTACGAGCAGTACTTC
CASSPDSLGAGGYEQYF
>TRBD2|TRBV29-1|-|TRBJ2-3
TGCAGCCTTCTAGCGGGAGCCACAGATACGCAGTATTTT
CSLLAGATDTQYF
>TRBD1|TRBV5-6|-|TRBJ1-4
TGTGCCAGCAGCTTCGGCAGGGGGAATGAAAAACTGTTTTTT
CASSFGRGNEKLFF
>-|TRBV5-1|-|TRBJ2-3
TGCGCCAGCAGCTTGGCGGCAACCTCGGGTGCAGATACGCAGTATTTT
CASSLAATSGADTQYF
>-|TRBV28|once|TRBJ2-7
TGTGCCAGCAGTCAGGGCCCTTACGAGCAGTACTTC
CASSQGPYEQYF
>-|TRBV5-1|-|TRBJ2-3
TGCGCCAGCAGCCTGGCCGGGTCGGGGGATACGCAGTATTTT
CASSLAGSGDTQYF
>TRBD2|TRBV18|-|TRBJ2-2
TGTGCCAGCTCACCACCAAATAGCGGGAGTCGCGGGGAGCTGTTTTTT
CASSPPNSGSRGELFF